A selection of T cell receptor beta chains follows, all from one sample in a study of cytotoxic CD8 clonotypes in ibrutinib-treated CLL. Measured with immunoSEQ multiplex PCR; TCRdb has only the in-frame clones, and not every one. The sample comprises 150,000 to 250,000 clones, 72% of which are singletons, and about an eighth rests with the top ten. Source: PBMCs, taken after 24 months of ibrutinib treatment. These receptors were obtained from a human donor with chronic lymphocytic leukemia. CDR3s include the opening cysteine and the closing phenylalanine or tryptophan. The D gene is left open where the match is weak. Clone size, where shown, is once, few, many, or a class for clones that have expanded.

J gene	clone size	D gene	V gene	CDR3 DNA	CDR3 protein
TRBJ2-2	-	-	TRBV4-2	TGTGCCAGCGCGCCCTTGGACACCGGGGAGCTGTTTTTT	CASAPLDTGELFF
TRBJ2-5	-	TRBD1	TRBV7-6	TGTGCCAGCAGCTTAGACAGGGGGAATTGGGAGACCCAGTACTTC	CASSLDRGNWETQYF
TRBJ2-2	-	TRBD2	TRBV18	TGTGCCAGCTCACCACTAGCGGGAGGACGCGGGGAGCTGTTTTTT	CASSPLAGGRGELFF
TRBJ1-5	once	TRBD1	TRBV18	TGTGCCAGCTCTGCTACAGGGGTTGATCAGCCCCAGCATTTT	CASSATGVDQPQHF
TRBJ1-2	-	-	TRBV29-1	TGCAGCGTTGAGTTTTCAGGCCGATATGGCTACACCTTC	CSVEFSGRYGYTF
TRBJ2-3	-	-	TRBV29-1	TGCAGCGTTAATAGCGCACGCACAGATACGCAGTATTTT	CSVNSARTDTQYF
TRBJ2-7	-	TRBD2	TRBV15	TGTGCCACCAGCAGATCGAGACTAGCGGGAGCAGGGGAGCAGTACTTC	CATSRSRLAGAGEQYF
TRBJ2-1	-	TRBD2	TRBV5-4	TGTGCCAGCAGCTTGTCGTCGGGACTAGGACGGCAGTTCTTC	CASSLSSGLGRQFF
TRBJ2-3	-	TRBD1	TRBV28	TGTGCCAGCAGTCGGACAGGGCTCGCAGATACGCAGTATTTT	CASSRTGLADTQYF
TRBJ2-7	-	-	TRBV11-2	TGTGCCAGCAGCCCACCGCGGGTGGGGAGCAAAAACGAGCAGTACTTC	CASSPPRVGSKNEQYF
TRBJ1-1	-	-	TRBV13	TGTGCCAGCAGCCGCGGGGGGACTGAAGCTTTCTTT	CASSRGGTEAFF
TRBJ1-1	few	-	TRBV7-6	TGTGCCAGCAGCTCCCCCGGGGGCCTGAACACTGAAGCTTTCTTT	CASSSPGGLNTEAFF
TRBJ2-1	few	TRBD1	TRBV19	TGTGCCAGTAGTCCAGGGGGCGGAAAAAATGAGCAGTTCTTC	CASSPGGGKNEQFF
TRBJ1-2	-	TRBD1	TRBV12-5	TGTGCTAGTGGTTTGGTACTCGGACAGGCTAACTATGGCTACACCTTC	CASGLVLGQANYGYTF
TRBJ1-4	few	TRBD1	TRBV4-1	TGCGCCAGCAGTCCGGGACAGGGTGAAAAACTGTTTTTT	CASSPGQGEKLFF
TRBJ1-1	-	TRBD1	TRBV6-6	TGTGCCAGCAGTTCAGGGGGCTGGACTGAAGCTTTCTTT	CASSSGGWTEAFF
TRBJ2-1	-	-	TRBV9	TGTGCCAGCAGCCCGAGTGGTGGATACAATGAGCAGTTCTTC	CASSPSGGYNEQFF
TRBJ2-7	-	TRBD1	TRBV5-1	TGCGCCAGCAGCTTGCGAGCGCAGGACAGGGGTTTTCACGAGCAGTACTTC	CASSLRAQDRGFHEQYF
TRBJ1-1	-	-	TRBV6-5	TGTGCCAGCAGTTACTCGTTAGGGCTTGGCACTGAAGCTTTCTTT	CASSYSLGLGTEAFF
TRBJ2-7	once	TRBD1	TRBV30	TGTGCCTGGAGTGAAACAGGGGGCCTCTCCTACGAGCAGTACTTC	CAWSETGGLSYEQYF
TRBJ2-5	-	TRBD2	TRBV5-4	TGTGCCAGCAGCTTCGGCCTAGCGGAGCTGCAGACCCAGTACTTC	CASSFGLAELQTQYF
TRBJ1-4	-	-	TRBV18	TGTGCCAGCTCACCACCAGGGAAGGAAAAACTGTTTTTT	CASSPPGKEKLFF
TRBJ1-1	-	-	TRBV15	TGTGCCACCAGCAGAACGAACACGAACACTGAAGCTTTCTTT	CATSRTNTNTEAFF
TRBJ2-1	once	TRBD1	TRBV5-4	TGTGCCAGCACCTCGGGGCAGGGGGCCGGGAATGAGCAGTTCTTC	CASTSGQGAGNEQFF
TRBJ2-1	-	-	TRBV14	TGTGCCAGCAGCCAAGCCGGGTCCCGAAGTAAGTTCTTC	CASSQAGSRSKFF
TRBJ2-7	-	-	TRBV4-1	TGCGCCAGCAGCCAACTGAACAGGGTGAGTGAGCAGTACTTC	CASSQLNRVSEQYF
TRBJ2-4	-	TRBD2	TRBV13	TGTGCCAGCAGCTTAGGCTACCAGTCTCTGGGGGGGAAAAACATTCAGTACTTC	CASSLGYQSLGGKNIQYF
TRBJ1-2	-	-	TRBV29-1	TGCAGCGTTGTTGGCAGAGTAGCTAACTATGGCTACACCTTC	CSVVGRVANYGYTF
TRBJ2-1	-	-	TRBV5-4	TGTGCCAGCAGCCAAGTCCTCCCCGGGTGGGAGCAGTTCTTC	CASSQVLPGWEQFF
TRBJ1-5	-	-	TRBV27	TGTGCCAGCAGGCTCCATGGGAGCAATCAGCCCCAGCATTTT	CASRLHGSNQPQHF
TRBJ2-7	-	-	TRBV19	TGTGCCAGTAGTGTGGACCCAATAGGGGAGGAGCAGTACTTC	CASSVDPIGEEQYF
TRBJ2-7	-	-	TRBV4-2	TGTGCCAGCAGCCAAGACGGGAAAGCTGATTACGAGCAGTACTTC	CASSQDGKADYEQYF
TRBJ1-1	-	-	TRBV10-3	TGTGCCATCAGTGATGGGGGGGTGCAGGGGAGATGGACTGAAGCTTTCTTT	CAISDGGVQGRWTEAFF
TRBJ1-1	once	-	TRBV5-1	TGCGCCAGCGCCCTGGAGGGTCTAACTGAAGCTTTCTTT	CASALEGLTEAFF
TRBJ2-7	-	-	TRBV30	TGTGCCTGGAGTGCAGGACTGTCTACCTACGAGCAGTACTTC	CAWSAGLSTYEQYF
TRBJ2-2	few	TRBD1	TRBV7-3	TGTGCCAGCAGACCAGACGACAGGGCCGGGGAGCTGTTTTTT	CASRPDDRAGELFF
TRBJ1-5	-	-	TRBV15	TGTGCCACCAGCAAAGGCACCTATAGCAATCAGCCCCAGCATTTT	CATSKGTYSNQPQHF
TRBJ2-4	few	TRBD2	TRBV5-4	TGTGCCAGCAGCACCCCAGCGGGAAAAAACATTCAGTACTTC	CASSTPAGKNIQYF
TRBJ2-1	-	TRBD2	TRBV7-6	TGTGCCAGCAGCTTACCCCGGGGGGGGCGGGAGCAGTTCTTC	CASSLPRGGREQFF
TRBJ2-3	-	-	TRBV2	TGTGCCAGCAGTGAGGGGGAGGCTAGCACAGATACGCAGTATTTT	CASSEGEASTDTQYF
TRBJ2-1	-	TRBD1	TRBV11-2	TGTGCCAGCAGCTTAATTCTCGGGACAGATTACAATGAGCAGTTCTTC	CASSLILGTDYNEQFF
TRBJ1-2	-	-	TRBV30	TGTGCCTGGAGTGTACTCGGGCAGGGCGTAGGCTACACCTTC	CAWSVLGQGVGYTF
TRBJ2-7	once	-	TRBV4-1	TGCGCCAGCAGCCAAGCGCGGCAAACGGTGCAGTACTTC	CASSQARQTVQYF
TRBJ1-1	-	TRBD1	TRBV9	TGTGCCAGCACCCCCGGGACAGGGATGATTGACACTGAAGCTTTCTTT	CASTPGTGMIDTEAFF
TRBJ2-7	-	TRBD2	TRBV5-4	TGTGCCAGCAGCGCGACTAGCGGGCGGTCCTACGAGCAGTACTTC	CASSATSGRSYEQYF
TRBJ2-7	-	TRBD1	TRBV5-4	TGTGCCAGCAGCTTGGCCGGGACAGGAGGCTACGAGCAGTACTTC	CASSLAGTGGYEQYF
TRBJ1-1	-	-	TRBV7-8	TGTGCCAGCAGCTTAGATCAGGGGAGTACTGAAGCTTTCTTT	CASSLDQGSTEAFF
TRBJ2-1	-	TRBD1	TRBV6-1	TGTGCCAGCAGTGGCCCGGACAGGAGATACAATGAGCAGTTCTTC	CASSGPDRRYNEQFF
TRBJ1-2	-	TRBD1	TRBV19	TGTGCCAGTATTCCAAGGCCCTCAGGGGGCGCGGGGATCCCCTCCTTC	CASIPRPSGGAGIPSF
TRBJ1-2	few	TRBD1	TRBV27	TGTGCCAGCAGGAAACTAGGAGACAGGGTCTATGGCTACACCTTC	CASRKLGDRVYGYTF